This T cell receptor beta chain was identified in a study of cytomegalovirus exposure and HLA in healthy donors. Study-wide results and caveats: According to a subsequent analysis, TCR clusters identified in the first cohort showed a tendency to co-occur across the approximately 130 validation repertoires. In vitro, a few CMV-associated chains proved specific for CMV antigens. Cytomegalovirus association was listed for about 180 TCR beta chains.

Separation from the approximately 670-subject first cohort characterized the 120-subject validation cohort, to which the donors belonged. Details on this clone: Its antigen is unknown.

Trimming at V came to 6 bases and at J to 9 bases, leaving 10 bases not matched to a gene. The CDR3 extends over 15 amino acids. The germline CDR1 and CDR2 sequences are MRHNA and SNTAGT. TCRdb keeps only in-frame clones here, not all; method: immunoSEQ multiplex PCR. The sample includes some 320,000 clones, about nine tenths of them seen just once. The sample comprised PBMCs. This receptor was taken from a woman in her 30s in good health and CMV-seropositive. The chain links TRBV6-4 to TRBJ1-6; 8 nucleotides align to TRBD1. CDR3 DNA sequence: TGTGCCAGCAGAGCACAGGGGGAACTTAGTTCACCCCTCCACTTT. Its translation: CASRAQGELSSPLHF.